Reported below is one T cell receptor (beta chain). These data belong to a study of blood T cell repertoires in COVID-19. Study-wide background: The United States, Italy and Spain were the sources of the acute and convalescent COVID-19 samples. From T cells, B-cell-depleted T cells, or PBMCs came the material, which was cDNA or gDNA.

Source study methods: Amplification of reference gene primers provided the estimated nucleated cell counts. Sequencing used immunoSEQ multiplex PCR; TCRdb keeps in-frame clones, though not all of them. The DNA gave D and trimming, while V, J and clone size come from that table. This sample has 150,000 or so clones, with approximately 86% found just once. Sequencing was performed on peripheral blood. The origin of this receptor is a man between 18 and 35 years old with acute or convalescent COVID-19.

CDR3 DNA: TGTGCCAGCAGCCAGACACAGGGCGGCAGCACTGAAGCTTTCTTT. This codes for CASSQTQGGSTEAFF. The chain employs TRBV4-2 and TRBJ1-1; possible D gene TRBD1, 6 bases. Per the germline V gene, CDR1 is LGHNA and CDR2 is YNFKEQ. Trimming took off 3 bases at V and 4 bases at J, with 15 bases between the two ends. The CDR3 is made up of 15 amino acids.